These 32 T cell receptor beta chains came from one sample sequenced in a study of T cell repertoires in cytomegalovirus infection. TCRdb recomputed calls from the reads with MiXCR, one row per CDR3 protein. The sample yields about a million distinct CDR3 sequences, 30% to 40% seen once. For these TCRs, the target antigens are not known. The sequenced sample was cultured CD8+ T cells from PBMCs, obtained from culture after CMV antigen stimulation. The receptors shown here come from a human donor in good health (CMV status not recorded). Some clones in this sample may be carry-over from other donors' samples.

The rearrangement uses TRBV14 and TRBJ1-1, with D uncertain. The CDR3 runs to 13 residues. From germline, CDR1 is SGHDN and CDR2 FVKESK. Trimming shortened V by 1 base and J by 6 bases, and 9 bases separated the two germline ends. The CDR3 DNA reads TGTGCCAGCAGCCAAGTTAGTTGGTCTGAAGCTTTCTTT. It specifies CASSQVSWSEAFF.

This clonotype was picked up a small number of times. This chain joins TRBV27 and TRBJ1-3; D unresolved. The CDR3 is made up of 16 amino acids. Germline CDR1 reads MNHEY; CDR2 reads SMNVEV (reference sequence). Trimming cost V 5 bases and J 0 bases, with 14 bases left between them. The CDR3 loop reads CASSQISANSGNTIYF. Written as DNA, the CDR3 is TGTGCCAGCAGTCAAATCTCGGCCAACTCTGGAAACACCATATATTTT.

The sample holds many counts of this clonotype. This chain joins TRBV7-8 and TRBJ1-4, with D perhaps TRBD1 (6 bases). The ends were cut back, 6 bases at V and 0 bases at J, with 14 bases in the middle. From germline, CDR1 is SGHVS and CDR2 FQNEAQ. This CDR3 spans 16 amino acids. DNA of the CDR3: TGTGCCAGCAGAACGGGGGCGGCGGCAACTAATGAAAAACTGTTTTTT. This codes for CASRTGAAATNEKLFF.

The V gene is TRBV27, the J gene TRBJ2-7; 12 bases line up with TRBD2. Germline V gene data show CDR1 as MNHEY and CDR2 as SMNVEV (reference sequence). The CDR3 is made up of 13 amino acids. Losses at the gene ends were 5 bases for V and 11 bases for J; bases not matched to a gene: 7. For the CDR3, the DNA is TGTGCCAGCAGTATCGGGACTAGCGGGCCTAAGTACGTC. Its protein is CASSIGTSGPKYV.

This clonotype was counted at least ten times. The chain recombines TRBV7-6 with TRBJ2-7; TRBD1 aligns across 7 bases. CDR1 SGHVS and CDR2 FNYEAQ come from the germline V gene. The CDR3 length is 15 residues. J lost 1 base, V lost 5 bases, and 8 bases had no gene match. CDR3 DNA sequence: TGTGCCAGCAGCCCAGAGGCAGGGGGATCCTACGAGCAGTACGTC. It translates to CASSPEAGGSYEQYV.

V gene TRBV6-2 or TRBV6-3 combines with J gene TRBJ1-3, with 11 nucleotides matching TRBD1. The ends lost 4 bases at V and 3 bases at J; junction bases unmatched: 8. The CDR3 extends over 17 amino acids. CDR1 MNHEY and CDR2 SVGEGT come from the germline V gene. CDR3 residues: CASSSTRTGGGGNTIYF. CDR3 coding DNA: TGTGCCAGCAGTTCCACCCGGACAGGGGGCGGTGGAAACACCATATATTTT.

CDR3 sequence: CASSYDGYSYEQYV. The CDR3 coding sequence is TGTGCCAGCAGTTACGACGGTTACTCCTACGAGCAGTACGTC. This chain connects TRBV6-2 or TRBV6-3 to TRBJ2-7, with D uncertain. Trimming shortened V by 2 bases and J by 0 bases, and 8 bases separated the two germline ends. The CDR3 loop spans 14 amino acids. Germline CDR1 is MNHEY and CDR2 is SVGEGT.

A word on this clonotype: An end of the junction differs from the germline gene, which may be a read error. The CDR3 spells CVSSVEGSSSYNEQFF. CDR3 coding DNA: TGTGTCAGCAGCGTCGAGGGGAGTAGCTCCTACAATGAGCAGTTCTTC. The rearrangement joins TRBV5-4 to TRBJ2-1; the D call may be TRBD1 or TRBD2 (5 bases each). Germline V lookup: CDR1 SGHNT, CDR2 YYREEE (reference sequence). The CDR3 consists of 16 residues.

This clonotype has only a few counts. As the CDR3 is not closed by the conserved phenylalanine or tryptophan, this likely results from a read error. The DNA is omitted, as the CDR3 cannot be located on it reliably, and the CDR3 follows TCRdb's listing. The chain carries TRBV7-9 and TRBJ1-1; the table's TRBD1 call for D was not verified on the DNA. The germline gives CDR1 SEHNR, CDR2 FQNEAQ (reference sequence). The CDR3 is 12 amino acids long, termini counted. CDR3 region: CASSLGTTGDFL.

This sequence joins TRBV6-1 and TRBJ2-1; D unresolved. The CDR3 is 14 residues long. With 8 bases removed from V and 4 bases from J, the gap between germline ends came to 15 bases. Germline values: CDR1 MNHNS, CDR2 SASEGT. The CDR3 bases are TGTGCCAGCGTATCAGGTGCCGGATACAATGAGCAGTTCTTC. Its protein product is CASVSGAGYNEQFF.

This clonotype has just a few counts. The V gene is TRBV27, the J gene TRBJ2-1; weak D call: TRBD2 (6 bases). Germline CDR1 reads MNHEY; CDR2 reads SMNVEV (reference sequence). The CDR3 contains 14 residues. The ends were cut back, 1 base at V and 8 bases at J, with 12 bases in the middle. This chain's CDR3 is CASSLYGGVDEQFF. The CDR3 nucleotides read TGTGCCAGCAGTTTATACGGCGGGGTCGATGAGCAGTTCTTC.

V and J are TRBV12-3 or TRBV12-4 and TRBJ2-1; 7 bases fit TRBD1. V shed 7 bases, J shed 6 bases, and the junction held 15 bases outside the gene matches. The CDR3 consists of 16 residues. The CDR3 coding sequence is TGTGCCAGCAACCCCCGCGCAGGGGGTGTCCGCAATGAGCAGTTCTTC. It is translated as CASNPRAGGVRNEQFF.

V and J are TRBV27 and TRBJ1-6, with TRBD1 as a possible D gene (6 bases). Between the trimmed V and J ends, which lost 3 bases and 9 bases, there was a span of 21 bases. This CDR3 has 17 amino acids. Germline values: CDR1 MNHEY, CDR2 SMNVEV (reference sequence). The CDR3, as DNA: TGTGCCAGCAGTTTCAGGGTGCAGGCCGGGGGCAGTTCACCCCTCCACTTT. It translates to CASSFRVQAGGSSPLHF.

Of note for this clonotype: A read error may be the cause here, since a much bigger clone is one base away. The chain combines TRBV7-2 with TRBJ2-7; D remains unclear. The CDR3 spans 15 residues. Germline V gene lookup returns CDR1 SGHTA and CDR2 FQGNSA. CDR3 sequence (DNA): TGTGCCAGCAGCTTAGGTTCCCAGAATGGATACGATCAGTACGTC. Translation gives CASSLGSQNGYDQYV.

Written as DNA, the CDR3 is TGTGCCAACAGCCCTTTAGGGGGTTTTGCCTACAATGAGCAGTTCTTC. It yields the protein CANSPLGGFAYNEQFF. The V and J genes are TRBV27 and TRBJ2-1, with TRBD1 as a possible D gene (6 bases). The ends were cut back, 10 bases at V and 2 bases at J, with 21 bases in the middle. The V gene's germline CDR1 is MNHEY and CDR2 SMNVEV (reference sequence). The CDR3 consists of 16 residues.

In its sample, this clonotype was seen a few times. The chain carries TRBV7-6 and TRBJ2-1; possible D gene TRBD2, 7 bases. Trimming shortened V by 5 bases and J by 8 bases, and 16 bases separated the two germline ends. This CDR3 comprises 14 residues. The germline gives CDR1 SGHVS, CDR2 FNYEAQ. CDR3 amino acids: CASSPRGGEDEQFF. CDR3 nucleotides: TGTGCCAGCAGCCCTAGGGGGGGGGAAGATGAGCAGTTCTTC.

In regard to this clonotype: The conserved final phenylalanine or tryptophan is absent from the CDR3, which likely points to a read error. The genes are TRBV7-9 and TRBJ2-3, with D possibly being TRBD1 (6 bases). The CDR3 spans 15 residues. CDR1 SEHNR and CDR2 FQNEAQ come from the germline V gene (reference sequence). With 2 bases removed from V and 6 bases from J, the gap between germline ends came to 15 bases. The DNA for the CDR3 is TGTGCCAGCAGCTTAATGGGGGCCCAGCAGGATACGCAGTATTCT. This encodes CASSLMGAQQDTQYS.

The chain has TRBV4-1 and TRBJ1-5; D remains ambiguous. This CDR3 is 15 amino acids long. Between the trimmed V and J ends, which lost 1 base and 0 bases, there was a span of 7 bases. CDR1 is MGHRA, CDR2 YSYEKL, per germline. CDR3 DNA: TGCGCCAGCAGCCAAGGGCCATATAGCAATCAGCCCCAGCATTTT. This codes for CASSQGPYSNQPQHF.

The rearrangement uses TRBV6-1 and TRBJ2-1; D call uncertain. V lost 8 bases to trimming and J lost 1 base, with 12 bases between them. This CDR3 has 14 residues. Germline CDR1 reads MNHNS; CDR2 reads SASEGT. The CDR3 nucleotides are TGTGCCAGCGCCGAGAGAGGTTCCTACAATGAGCAGTTCTTC. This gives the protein CASAERGSYNEQFF.

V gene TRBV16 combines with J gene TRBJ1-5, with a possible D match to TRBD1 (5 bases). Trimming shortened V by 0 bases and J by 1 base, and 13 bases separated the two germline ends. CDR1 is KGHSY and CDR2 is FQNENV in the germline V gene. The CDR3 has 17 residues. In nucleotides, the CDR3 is TGTGCCAGCAGCCAATCGGGTTCCGGGGCCAGCAATCAGCCCCAGCATTTT. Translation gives CASSQSGSGASNQPQHF.

Here the CDR3 reads CASNTGYQPQHF. The CDR3 DNA sequence: TGTGCCAGTAATACAGGGTATCAGCCCCAGCATTTT. This chain connects TRBV19 to TRBJ1-5; TRBD1 is a possible D gene (6 bases). The CDR3 runs to 12 residues. The germline V gene has CDR1 LNHDA and CDR2 SQIVND (reference sequence). V dropped 7 bases and J dropped 5 bases, with 9 bases sitting between them.

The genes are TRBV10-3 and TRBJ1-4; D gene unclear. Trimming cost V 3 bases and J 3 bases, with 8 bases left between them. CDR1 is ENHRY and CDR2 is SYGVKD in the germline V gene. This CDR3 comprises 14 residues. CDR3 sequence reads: CAISEGQPNEKLFF. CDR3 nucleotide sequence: TGTGCCATCAGTGAAGGGCAGCCTAATGAAAAACTGTTTTTT.

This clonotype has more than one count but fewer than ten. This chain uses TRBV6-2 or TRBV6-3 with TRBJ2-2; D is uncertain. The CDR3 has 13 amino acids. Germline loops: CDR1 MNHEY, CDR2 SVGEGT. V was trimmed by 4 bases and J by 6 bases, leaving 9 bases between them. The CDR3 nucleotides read TGTGCCAGCAGTTTATTTTTATCCGGGGAGCTGTTTTTT. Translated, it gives CASSLFLSGELFF.

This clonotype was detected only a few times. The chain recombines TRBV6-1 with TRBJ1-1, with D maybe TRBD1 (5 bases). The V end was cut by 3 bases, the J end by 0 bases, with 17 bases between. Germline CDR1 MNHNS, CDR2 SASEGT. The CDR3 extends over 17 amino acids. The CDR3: CASSEWARDGLNTEAFF. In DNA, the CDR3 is TGTGCCAGCAGTGAGTGGGCACGGGACGGCTTGAACACTGAAGCTTTCTTT.

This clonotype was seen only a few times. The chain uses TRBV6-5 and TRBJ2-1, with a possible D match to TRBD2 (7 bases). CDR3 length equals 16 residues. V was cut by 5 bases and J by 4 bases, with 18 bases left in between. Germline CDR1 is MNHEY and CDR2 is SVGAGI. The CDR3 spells CASSDPRRGLYNEQFF. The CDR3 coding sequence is TGTGCCAGCAGTGACCCGAGGCGGGGGCTTTACAATGAGCAGTTCTTC.

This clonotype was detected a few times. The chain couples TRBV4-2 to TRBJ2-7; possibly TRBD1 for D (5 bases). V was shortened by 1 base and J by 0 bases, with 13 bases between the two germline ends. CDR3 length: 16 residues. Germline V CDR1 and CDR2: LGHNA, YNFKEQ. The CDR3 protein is CASSQVGSGLSYEQYF. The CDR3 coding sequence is TGTGCCAGCAGCCAAGTAGGCTCAGGGCTCTCCTACGAGCAGTACTTC.

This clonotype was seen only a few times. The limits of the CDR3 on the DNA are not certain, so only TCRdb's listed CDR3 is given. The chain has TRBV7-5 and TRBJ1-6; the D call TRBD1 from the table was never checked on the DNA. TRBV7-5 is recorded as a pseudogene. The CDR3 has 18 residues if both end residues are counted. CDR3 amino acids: CISVSEASPANWNSPLHF.

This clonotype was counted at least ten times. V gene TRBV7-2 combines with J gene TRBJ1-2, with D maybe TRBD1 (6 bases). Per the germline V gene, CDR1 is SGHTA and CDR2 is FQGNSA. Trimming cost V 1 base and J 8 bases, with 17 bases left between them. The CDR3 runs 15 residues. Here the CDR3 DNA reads TGTGCCAGCAGCTTAGATCCGGGACAAATAAACGGCTACACCTTC. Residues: CASSLDPGQINGYTF.

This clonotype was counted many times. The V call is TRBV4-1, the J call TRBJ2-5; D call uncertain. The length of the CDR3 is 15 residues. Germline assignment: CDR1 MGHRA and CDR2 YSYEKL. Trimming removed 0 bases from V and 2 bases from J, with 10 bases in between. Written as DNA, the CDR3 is TGCGCCAGCAGCCAAGATACGGGCCAGCAAGAGACCCAGTACTTC. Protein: CASSQDTGQQETQYF.

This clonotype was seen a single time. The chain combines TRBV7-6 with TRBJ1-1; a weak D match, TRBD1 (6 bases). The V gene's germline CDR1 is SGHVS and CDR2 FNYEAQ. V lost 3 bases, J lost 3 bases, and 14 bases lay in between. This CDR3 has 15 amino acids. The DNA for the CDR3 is TGTGCCAGCAGCTTGGGGTCGGGGGCCGACACTGAAGCTTTCTTT. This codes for CASSLGSGADTEAFF.

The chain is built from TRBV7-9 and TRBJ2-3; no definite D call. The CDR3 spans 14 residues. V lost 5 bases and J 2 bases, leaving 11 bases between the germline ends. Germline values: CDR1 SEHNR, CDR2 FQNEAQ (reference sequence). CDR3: CASSPGSVTDTQYF. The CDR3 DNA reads TGTGCCAGCAGCCCTGGGTCAGTCACAGATACGCAGTATTTT.

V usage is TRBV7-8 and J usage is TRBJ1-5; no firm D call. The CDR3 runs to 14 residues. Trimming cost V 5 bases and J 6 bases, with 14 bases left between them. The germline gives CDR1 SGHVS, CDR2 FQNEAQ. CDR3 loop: CASSPLQGRQPQHF. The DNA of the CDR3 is TGTGCCAGCAGCCCCCTTCAAGGACGTCAGCCCCAGCATTTT.